The 27 T cell receptor beta chains listed next were all sequenced from one sample in a study of blood T cells in healthy people across ages. A second PCR, run for about 7 to 11 cycles, used a sample-barcoded 5' primer plus a J-beta primer mix. TCRdb passed the 5' RACE reads through MiXCR, listing each CDR3 protein once. The table lists fewer than 800,000 distinct CDR3 sequences, approximately 30% of them singletons, with approximately 15% in the top ten. Material for sequencing was blood. These TCRs come from a woman older than 75 in good health.

This clonotype was seen repeatedly, ten times or more. In nucleotides, the CDR3 is TGTGCCAGCAGGCCTAGCGGGGGGCCCTACGAGCAGTACTTC. This translates into CASRPSGGPYEQYF. The V gene is TRBV6-2 or TRBV6-3, the J gene TRBJ2-7, with TRBD2 matching over 11 bases. The CDR3 contains 14 residues. Trimming took 6 bases from V and 2 from J; bases not matched to a gene: 3. CDR1 is MNHEY, CDR2 SVGEGT, per germline.

This clonotype came up many times. V and J are TRBV7-2 and TRBJ2-3, with D possibly TRBD1 on 6 matching bases. Trimming stripped 1 base from V and 7 bases from J, with 9 bases between. Germline loops: CDR1 SGHTA, CDR2 FQGNSA. This CDR3 contains 13 residues. CDR3 nucleotide sequence: TGTGCCAGCAGCTTAGGACAGGCTCATACGCAGTATTTT. It yields the protein CASSLGQAHTQYF.

The chain recombines TRBV20-1 with TRBJ2-1, with unresolved D. CDR1 is DFQATT and CDR2 is SNEGSKA in the germline V gene (reference sequence). The V gene lost 0 bases and the J gene lost 7 bases, with 16 bases spanning the gap. This CDR3 contains 15 residues. The CDR3, as DNA: TGCAGTGCTAGAGACACCAGCATTTCGTCGAATGAGCAGTTCTTC. This codes for CSARDTSISSNEQFF.

This clonotype was seen many times. J is TRBJ2-3 and V is TRBV3-1; D not certain. Trimming removed 6 bases from V and 1 base from J, with 8 bases in between. CDR1 and CDR2 from the germline V gene are LGHDT and YNNKEL (reference sequence). The CDR3 covers 13 residues. CDR3 in DNA: TGTGCCAGCAGAGGGTACGGCACAGATACGCAGTATTTT. This codes for CASRGYGTDTQYF.

The chain couples TRBV5-4 to TRBJ2-7; weak D call: TRBD2 (5 bases). The CDR3 sequence is 16 residues long. V gave up 3 bases and J gave up 11 bases, with 27 bases separating them. Germline CDR1 and CDR2: SGHNT and YYREEE (reference sequence). CDR3 region: CASSSDSPVFSYDEYF. The CDR3 region has the DNA TGTGCCAGCAGCTCGGACTCGCCAGTATTCTCCTACGATGAGTACTTC.

Only a few counts were recorded for this clonotype. The rearrangement joins TRBV29-1 to TRBJ2-2; D gene unclear. CDR1 and CDR2 (germline): SQVTM, ANQGSEA. V gave up 4 bases and J gave up 1 base, with 7 bases separating them. This CDR3 is built from 13 residues. Written as DNA, the CDR3 is TGCAGCGTTGCCCCAGGGAACACCGGGGAGCTGTTTTTT. It is translated as CSVAPGNTGELFF.

The V and J genes are TRBV29-1 and TRBJ2-6; D remains unclear. Trimming took off 6 bases at V and 9 bases at J, with 12 bases between the two ends. This CDR3 has 12 amino acids. Germline lookup yields CDR1 SQVTM and CDR2 ANQGSEA. The CDR3 coding sequence is TGCAGCGTCCAGCACACGGTCAACGTCCTGACTTTC. Amino acid sequence: CSVQHTVNVLTF.

This clonotype was recorded at least ten times. This chain joins TRBV9 and TRBJ2-6; D is uncertain. V gave up 0 bases and J gave up 0 bases, with 10 bases separating them. The CDR3 has 17 amino acids. From germline, CDR1 is SGDLS and CDR2 YYNGEE. Written as DNA, the CDR3 is TGTGCCAGCAGCGTAGACCCCCCCCGCTCTGGGGCCAACGTCCTGACTTTC. This translates into CASSVDPPRSGANVLTF.

The chain links TRBV7-2 to TRBJ1-2, with TRBD1 as a possible D gene (5 bases). The length of the CDR3 is 15 residues. V was shortened by 5 bases and J by 4 bases, with 17 bases between the two germline ends. Looked up from germline, CDR1 is SGHTA and CDR2 is FQGNSA. CDR3 amino acids: CASSPTVGQGYGYTF. CDR3 nucleotide sequence: TGTGCCAGCAGCCCAACAGTTGGGCAGGGCTATGGCTACACCTTC.

This clonotype appeared a few times. Given a much more abundant clone one base away, this may be a read error. This chain connects TRBV7-9 to TRBJ1-2; 11 nucleotides align to TRBD1. This CDR3 is built from 15 residues. In germline, CDR1 is SEHNR, CDR2 FQNEAQ (reference sequence). This CDR3 is CAGSGGTGGFYGYTF. In nucleotides, the CDR3 is TGTGCCGGCAGCGGGGGGACAGGGGGATTCTATGGCTACACCTTC.

Many counts were recorded for this clonotype. The chain combines TRBV7-2 with TRBJ2-7; 14 positions agree with TRBD2. Germline trimming cut 5 bases from V and 12 bases from J; bases unmatched to any gene: 9. Germline CDR1 and CDR2: SGHTA and FQGNSA. The CDR3 consists of 14 residues. The CDR3 DNA follows: TGTGCCAGCAGCCCCGGACTAGCGGGAGGAGGGAGGTACTTC. This gives the protein CASSPGLAGGGRYF.

The rearrangement uses TRBV29-1 and TRBJ2-2, with TRBD1 matching over 9 bases. Germline CDR1 and CDR2: SQVTM and ANQGSEA. Trimming took 5 bases from V and 0 from J; bases not matched to a gene: 1. This CDR3 has 14 residues. CDR3 sequence reads: CSVRQGANTGELFF. In nucleotides, the CDR3 is TGCAGCGTTAGACAGGGGGCGAACACCGGGGAGCTGTTTTTT.

This chain joins TRBV12-3 or TRBV12-4 and TRBJ1-2; 8 bases map to TRBD1. This CDR3 region has 13 residues. V lost 4 bases and J lost 10; bases outside the gene matches: 8. The CDR3 region has the DNA TGTGCCAGCAGTTCCTGGACAGGGAGCACCTACACCTTC. Its protein product is CASSSWTGSTYTF.

To note about this clonotype: A much larger clone is a single base away; this may be a read error. The V gene is TRBV7-6, the J gene TRBJ2-6; D is tentatively TRBD1 or TRBD2 (6 bases each). This CDR3 comprises 14 residues. Germline V gene lookup returns CDR1 SGHVS and CDR2 FNYEAQ. CDR3 sequence reads: CASSGTSGANVRTF. The CDR3 DNA follows: TGTGCCAGCAGTGGGACATCGGGGGCCAACGTCCGGACTTTC.

This clonotype has more than one count but fewer than ten. This chain connects TRBV28 to TRBJ2-3; possible D gene TRBD2, 6 bases. This CDR3 region has 14 residues. V gave up 6 bases and J gave up 0 bases, with 10 bases separating them. The V gene's germline CDR1 is MDHEN and CDR2 SYDVKM. The CDR3 DNA reads TGTGCCAGCAGACCCGGAGGGAGCACAGATACGCAGTATTTT. Its translation: CASRPGGSTDTQYF.

Concerning this clonotype: A much larger clone lies one base from this, so it may be a read error. This sequence joins TRBV7-7 and TRBJ2-7, with 11 bases matching TRBD2. This CDR3 has 16 amino acids. Unmatched junction bases numbered 13, after V lost 5 bases and J lost 7 bases. The germline V gene encodes CDR1 SSHAT and CDR2 FNYEAQ (reference sequence). Written as DNA, the CDR3 is TGTGCCAGCAGCCCCATAGCGGGGGGGCTTTACAATGAGCAGTACTTC. Protein product: CASSPIAGGLYNEQYF.

This clonotype was counted many times. The gene calls are TRBV12-3 or TRBV12-4 and TRBJ2-1; 10 bases agree with TRBD2. The CDR3 consists of 14 residues. V was pared by 4 bases and J by 4 bases, with 1 base of the junction left unmatched. CDR3 DNA sequence: TGTGCCAGCAGTTGGACTAGCGGTTACAATGAGCAGTTCTTC. Translation: CASSWTSGYNEQFF.

This clonotype was counted many times. The chain carries TRBV5-1 and TRBJ2-1; TRBD2 agrees at 7 bases. V trimming: 3 bases; J trimming: 9 bases; junction bases outside the gene matches: 9. Germline V lookup: CDR1 SGHRS, CDR2 YFSETQ. This CDR3 is 14 amino acids long. The CDR3, as DNA: TGCGCCAGCAGCTCCTACACTAGCGACGGTGAGCAGTTCTTC. Translation: CASSSYTSDGEQFF. Filled out from reference TRBV5-1 and TRBJ2-1, the complete variable domain reads KAGVTQTPRYLIKTRGQQVTLSCSPISGHRSVSWYQQTPGQGLQFLFEYFSETQRNKGNFPGRFSGRQFSNSRSEMNVSTLELGDSALYLCASSSYTSDGEQFFGPGTRLTVL.

This clonotype has only a few counts. The chain has TRBV28 and TRBJ1-2, with D possibly matching TRBD1 (5 bases). Trimming took off 6 bases at V and 8 bases at J, with 19 bases between the two ends. This CDR3 spans 14 amino acids. CDR1 is MDHEN, CDR2 SYDVKM, per germline. This chain's CDR3 is CASSLTDTAGGYTF. The CDR3 DNA reads TGTGCCAGCAGCCTTACGGACACGGCCGGGGGCTACACCTTC.

This clonotype occurred many times. V and J are TRBV6-1 and TRBJ1-5, with 8 bases that match TRBD1. The germline V gene has CDR1 MNHNS and CDR2 SASEGT. V lost 6 bases and J lost 1; bases outside the gene matches: 11. The CDR3 sequence is 17 residues long. This CDR3 reads CASRLTQGASSNQPQHF. CDR3 in DNA: TGTGCCAGCAGGCTAACCCAGGGGGCATCAAGCAATCAGCCCCAGCATTTT.

Many counts were recorded for this clonotype. The rearrangement joins TRBV20-1 to TRBJ2-1; no firm D call. This CDR3 comprises 14 residues. Deletions cut 3 bases from V and 0 bases from J, with 9 bases between. The germline V gene encodes CDR1 DFQATT and CDR2 SNEGSKA (reference sequence). Here the CDR3 reads CSASPASSYNEQFF. CDR3 sequence (DNA): TGCAGTGCTAGTCCGGCAAGCTCCTACAATGAGCAGTTCTTC.

J is TRBJ1-6 and V is TRBV6-1; tentatively, D is TRBD1 (5 bases). Trimming took 6 bases from V and 6 from J, leaving 15 bases between them. The CDR3 length is 15 residues. CDR1 is MNHNS, CDR2 SASEGT, per germline. In DNA, the CDR3 is TGTGCCAGCAGCTTCGCACGGGGCAGTAATTCACCCCTCCACTTT. Protein: CASSFARGSNSPLHF.

This clonotype was seen ten or more times. V and J are TRBV10-3 and TRBJ2-7; either TRBD1 or TRBD2 may fit D (5 bases each). Germline V gene sequence: CDR1 ENHRY, CDR2 SYGVKD. This CDR3 is built from 13 residues. Trimming took off 6 bases at V and 2 bases at J, with 11 bases between the two ends. For the CDR3, the DNA is TGTGCCATCAGGCGAGGGGCCACCTACGAGCAGTACTTC. Translation gives CAIRRGATYEQYF.

This clonotype was seen a few times. The chain has TRBV18 and TRBJ1-5; 8 bases match TRBD1. V was pared by 3 bases and J by 2 bases, with 9 bases of the junction left unmatched. The CDR3 loop spans 17 amino acids. In germline, CDR1 is KGHSH, CDR2 LQKENI. In DNA, the CDR3 is TGTGCCAGCTCACCTCGGACAGGGAATGATGGCAATCAGCCCCAGCATTTT. Translation: CASSPRTGNDGNQPQHF.

This clonotype was observed a handful of times. The rearrangement joins TRBV11-2 to TRBJ1-2, with 7 bases aligning to TRBD1. The CDR3 runs 14 residues. Per germline, CDR1 SGHAT and CDR2 FQNNGV. Unmatched junction bases numbered 6, after V lost 5 bases and J lost 3 bases. For the CDR3, the DNA is TGTGCCAGCAGCCCAAGAGGACAGGACTATGGCTACACCTTC. Its translation: CASSPRGQDYGYTF. Complete variable domain (other parts from reference TRBV11-2 and TRBJ1-2): EAGVAQSPRYKIIEKRQSVAFWCNPISGHATLYWYQQILGQGPKLLIQFQNNGVVDDSQLPKDRFSAERLKGVDSTLKIQPAKLEDSAVYLCASSPRGQDYGYTFGSGTRLTVV.

This clonotype was picked up many times. The chain carries TRBV2 and TRBJ2-4; no definite D call. Germline assignment: CDR1 SNHLY and CDR2 FYNNEI. V gave up 0 bases and J gave up 4 bases, with 7 bases separating them. CDR3 size: 14 residues. The CDR3 is CASSEAETKNIQYF. CDR3 nucleotides: TGTGCCAGCAGTGAAGCAGAGACTAAAAACATTCAGTACTTC.

About this clonotype: A read error may account for a junction end that differs from germline. This chain uses TRBV6-5 with TRBJ2-2, with TRBD2 matching 8 bases. From germline, CDR1 is MNHEY and CDR2 SVGAGI. CDR3 length: 14 residues. CDR3 nucleotide sequence: TGTGCCAGCAGTTATCTGACTAGCGCCGGGGAGCGGTTTTTT. This gives the protein CASSYLTSAGERFF.